This T cell receptor beta chain was captured in a study of OX40 agonist ivuxolimab in advanced cancers. The protocol was immunoSEQ multiplex PCR, while the TCRdb copy is restricted to in-frame clones and leaves out a portion. The repertoire has 90,000 to 120,000 clones, 91% of them found once; the top ten carry over 0.6%. CDR3 length: 13 residues. CDR1 SGHRS and CDR2 YFSETQ come from the germline V gene. V lost 2 bases to trimming and J lost 3 bases, with 9 bases between them. The gene calls are TRBV5-1 and TRBJ2-7; a possible D gene is TRBD1 (5 bases). The source was CD4+ or CD8+ T cells sorted from blood, collected in a trial of the OX40 agonist ivuxolimab. The TCR originated in an adult with an advanced solid tumor such as melanoma, head and neck, liver or kidney cancer. The CDR3 DNA reads TGCGCCAGCAGCTTTAACAGGTACTACGAGCAGTACTTC. Residues: CASSFNRYYEQYF.